The clone carrying this T cell receptor (beta chain) was recorded once. Its antigen is still unknown. V lost 4 bases, J lost 2 bases, and 4 bases stayed unmatched. The CDR3 is 14 amino acids. The V gene's germline CDR1 is SGHTA and CDR2 FQGNSA. The authors made TCR beta libraries by quantitative 5'-RACE with molecular barcodes. TCRdb redid the calling of the 5' RACE reads with MiXCR, one entry per CDR3 protein. The sample carries hundreds of thousands of distinct CDR3 sequences, 25% to 30% recorded once. These data are taken from a study of CD8 T cells in ankylosing spondylitis. Overall study findings and caveats: CD8+ cells made up the disease-linked clones, which were relatively rare in peripheral blood. There was a TCR beta motif, made of roughly eight highly homologous variants, that appeared characteristic of ankylosing spondylitis blood.

The clonotype comes from a male donor with ankylosing spondylitis. The chain combines TRBV7-2 with TRBJ2-7; 8 bases are shared with TRBD2. Specimen: blood, either unsorted or a sorted T cell fraction (not recorded which). The CDR3 sequence: CASSSLAGTYEQYF. CDR3 nucleotides: TGTGCCAGCAGCTCCCTAGCGGGTACCTACGAGCAGTACTTC. The full variable domain, in which reference TRBV7-2 and TRBJ2-7 provide the parts outside the CDR3, is GAGVSQSPSNKVTEKGKDVELRCDPISGHTALYWYRQSLGQGLEFLIYFQGNSAPDKSGLPSDRFSAERTGGSVSTLTIQRTQQEDSAVYLCASSSLAGTYEQYFGPGTRLTVT.